Included here is one T cell receptor (beta chain) sequence, with context. What it binds is not known. Germline CDR1 reads LNHDA; CDR2 reads SQIVND (reference sequence). The CDR3 has 13 residues. The V and J ends lost 4 bases and 6 bases respectively, with 9 bases between them. This sample stems from a study of T cell responses to AZD1222 COVID-19 vaccine. Whole-study results and caveats: Spike-specific TCR repertoires showed rising breadth and depth after two AZD1222 doses. Recipients of AZD1222 seropositive at baseline numbered only six or seven.

Repertoires were generated with immunoSEQ multiplex PCR, while TCRdb's copy carries only in-frame clones and drops some. The sample carries approximately 73,000 clones, about 84% recorded once. This chain links TRBV19 with TRBJ1-4; D is possibly TRBD1 (6 bases). The material was peripheral blood, obtained on day 0 of AZD1222 vaccination. The TCR was taken from an adult in good health. CDR3 amino acids: CASSTNRDEKLFF. The CDR3, as DNA: TGTGCCAGTAGTACCAACAGGGATGAAAAACTGTTTTTT.